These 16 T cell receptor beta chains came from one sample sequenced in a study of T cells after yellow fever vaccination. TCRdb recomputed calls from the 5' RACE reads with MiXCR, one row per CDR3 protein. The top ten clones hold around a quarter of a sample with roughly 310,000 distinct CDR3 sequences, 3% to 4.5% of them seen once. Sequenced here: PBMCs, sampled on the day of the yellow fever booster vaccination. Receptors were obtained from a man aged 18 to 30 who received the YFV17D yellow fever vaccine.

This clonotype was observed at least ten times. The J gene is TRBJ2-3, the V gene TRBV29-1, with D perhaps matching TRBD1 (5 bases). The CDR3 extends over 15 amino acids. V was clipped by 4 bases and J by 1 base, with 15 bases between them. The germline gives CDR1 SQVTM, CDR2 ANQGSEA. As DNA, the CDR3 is TGCAGCGTTGCTCAGGGCTCGCTCGGCACAGATACGCAGTATTTT. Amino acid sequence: CSVAQGSLGTDTQYF.

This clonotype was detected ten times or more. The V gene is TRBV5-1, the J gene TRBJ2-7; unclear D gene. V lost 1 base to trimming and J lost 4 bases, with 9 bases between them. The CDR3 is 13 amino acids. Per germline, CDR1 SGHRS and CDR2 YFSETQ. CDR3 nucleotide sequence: TGCGCCAGCAGCTTGTCAACACAGTACGAGCAGTACTTC. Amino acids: CASSLSTQYEQYF.

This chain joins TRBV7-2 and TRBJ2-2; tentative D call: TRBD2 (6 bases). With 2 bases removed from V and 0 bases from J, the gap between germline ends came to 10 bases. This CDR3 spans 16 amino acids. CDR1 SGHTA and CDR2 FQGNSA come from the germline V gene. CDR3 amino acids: CASSLFSGTNTGELFF. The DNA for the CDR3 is TGTGCCAGCAGCTTATTTAGCGGAACGAACACCGGGGAGCTGTTTTTT.

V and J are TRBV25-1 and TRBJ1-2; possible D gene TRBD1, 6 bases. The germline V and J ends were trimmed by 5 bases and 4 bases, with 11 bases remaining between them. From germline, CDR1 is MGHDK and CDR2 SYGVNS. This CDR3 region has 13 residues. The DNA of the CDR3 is TGTGCCAGCAGTCCACAGGGCTTCTATGGCTACACCTTC. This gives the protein CASSPQGFYGYTF.

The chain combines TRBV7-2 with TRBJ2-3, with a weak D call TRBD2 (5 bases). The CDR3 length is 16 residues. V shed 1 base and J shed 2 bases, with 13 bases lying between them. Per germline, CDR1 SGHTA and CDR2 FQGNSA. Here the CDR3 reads CASSLVASKNTDTQYF. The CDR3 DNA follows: TGTGCCAGCAGCTTAGTAGCGAGTAAGAACACAGATACGCAGTATTTT.

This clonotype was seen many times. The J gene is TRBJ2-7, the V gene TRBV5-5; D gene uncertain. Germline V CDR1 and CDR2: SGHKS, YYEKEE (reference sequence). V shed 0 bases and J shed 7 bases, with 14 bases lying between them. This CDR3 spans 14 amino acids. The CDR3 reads CASSLDTWTREQYV. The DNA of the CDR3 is TGTGCCAGCAGCTTGGACACGTGGACGAGAGAGCAGTACGTC.

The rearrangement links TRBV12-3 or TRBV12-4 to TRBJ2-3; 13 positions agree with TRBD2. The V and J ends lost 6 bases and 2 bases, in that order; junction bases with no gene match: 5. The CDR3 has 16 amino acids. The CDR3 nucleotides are TGTGCCAGCAGCCCTACTAGCGGGGGGGACACAGATACGCAGTATTTT. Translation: CASSPTSGGDTDTQYF.

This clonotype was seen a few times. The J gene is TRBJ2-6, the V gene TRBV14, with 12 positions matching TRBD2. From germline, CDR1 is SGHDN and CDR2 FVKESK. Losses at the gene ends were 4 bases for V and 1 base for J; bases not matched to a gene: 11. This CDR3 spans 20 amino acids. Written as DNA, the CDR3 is TGTGCCAGCAGCCCCCGGACTAGCGGGGTAGGTTATTCTGGGGCCAACGTCCTGACTTTC. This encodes CASSPRTSGVGYSGANVLTF.

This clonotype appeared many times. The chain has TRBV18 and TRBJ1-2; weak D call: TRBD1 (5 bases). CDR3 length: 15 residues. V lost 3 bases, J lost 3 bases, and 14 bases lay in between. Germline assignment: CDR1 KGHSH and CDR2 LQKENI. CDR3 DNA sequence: TGTGCCAGCTCACCCTTTAATGGGGCGGACTATGGCTACACCTTC. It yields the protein CASSPFNGADYGYTF.

CDR3 amino acids: CASRSGGQADTQYF. The CDR3 bases are TGTGCCAGCAGAAGCGGGGGGCAGGCAGATACGCAGTATTTT. The chain uses TRBV2 and TRBJ2-3, with 9 bases lining up with TRBD2. The ends lost 6 bases at V and 4 bases at J; junction bases unmatched: 5. CDR3 length: 14 amino acids. Germline loops: CDR1 SNHLY, CDR2 FYNNEI.

Written as DNA, the CDR3 is TGTGCCAGCAGCCGGGGGGGTGCGGGACAGGTGTTAGCCGAGCAGTACTTC. Protein: CASSRGGAGQVLAEQYF. V and J are TRBV11-2 and TRBJ2-7; D possibly uses TRBD1 or TRBD2 (8 bases each). Germline assignment: CDR1 SGHAT and CDR2 FQNNGV. This CDR3 spans 17 amino acids. With 5 bases removed from V and 6 bases from J, the gap between germline ends came to 26 bases.

CDR3 amino acids: CASGSGGGIGYTF. The DNA for the CDR3 is TGTGCCAGCGGGTCTGGAGGTGGCATAGGCTACACCTTC. The rearrangement uses TRBV12-3 or TRBV12-4 and TRBJ1-2; D is ambiguous. The CDR3 is made up of 13 amino acids. Trimming cost V 8 bases and J 8 bases, with 18 bases left between them.

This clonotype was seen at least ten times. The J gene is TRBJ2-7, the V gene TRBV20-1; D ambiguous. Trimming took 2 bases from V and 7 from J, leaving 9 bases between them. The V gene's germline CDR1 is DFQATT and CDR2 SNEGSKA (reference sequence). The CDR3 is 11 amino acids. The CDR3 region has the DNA TGCAGTGCTAGATGGGATTCAGAGCAGTACTTC. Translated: CSARWDSEQYF.

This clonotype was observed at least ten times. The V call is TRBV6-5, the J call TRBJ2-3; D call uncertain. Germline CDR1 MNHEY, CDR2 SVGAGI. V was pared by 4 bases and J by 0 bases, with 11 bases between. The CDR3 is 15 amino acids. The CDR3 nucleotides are TGTGCCAGCAGTTTGCGACACTCTAGCACAGATACGCAGTATTTT. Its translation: CASSLRHSSTDTQYF.

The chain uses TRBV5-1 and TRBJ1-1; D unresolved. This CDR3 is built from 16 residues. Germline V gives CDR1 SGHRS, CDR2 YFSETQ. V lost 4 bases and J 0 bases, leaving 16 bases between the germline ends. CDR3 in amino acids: CASSPAPTRLNTEAFF. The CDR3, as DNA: TGCGCCAGCAGCCCGGCCCCGACGAGGTTGAACACTGAAGCTTTCTTT.

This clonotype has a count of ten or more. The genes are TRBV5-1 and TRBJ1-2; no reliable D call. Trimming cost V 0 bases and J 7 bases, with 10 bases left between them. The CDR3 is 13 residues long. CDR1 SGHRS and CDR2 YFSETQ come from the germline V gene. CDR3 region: CASSLAESSGYTF. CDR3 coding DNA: TGCGCCAGCAGCTTGGCGGAGAGCAGTGGCTACACCTTC.